What follows is one T cell receptor (beta chain) and its context. Original analysis: Estimation of nucleated cell counts relied on the amplification of reference gene primers. Measured with immunoSEQ multiplex PCR; TCRdb has only the in-frame clones, and not every one. The DNA gave D and trimming, while V, J and clone size come from that table. This sample has about 24,000 clones, with roughly 86% found just once. The data were obtained in a study of blood T cell repertoires in COVID-19. V was pared by 0 bases and J by 5 bases, with 13 bases between. The CDR3 has 15 residues. The germline gives CDR1 SGHTA, CDR2 FQGTGA.

Specimen: peripheral blood. The sequence came from a human donor with active COVID-19. The donor label of this sample is uncertain. This chain connects TRBV7-3 to TRBJ1-2; D unresolved. CDR3 DNA: TGTGCCAGCAGCTTAACCCCCGGGGATGAATATGGCTACACCTTC. Translation: CASSLTPGDEYGYTF.